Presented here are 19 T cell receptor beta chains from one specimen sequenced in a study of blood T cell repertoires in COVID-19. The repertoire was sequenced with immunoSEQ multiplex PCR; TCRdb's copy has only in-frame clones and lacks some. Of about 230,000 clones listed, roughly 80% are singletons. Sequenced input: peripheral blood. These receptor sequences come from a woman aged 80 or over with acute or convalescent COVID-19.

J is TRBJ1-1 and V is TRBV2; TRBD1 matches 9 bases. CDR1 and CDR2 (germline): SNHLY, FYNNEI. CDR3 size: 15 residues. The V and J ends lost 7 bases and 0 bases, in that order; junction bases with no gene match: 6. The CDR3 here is CASKMDRGMNTEAFF. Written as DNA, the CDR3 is TGTGCCAGCAAAATGGACAGGGGAATGAACACTGAAGCTTTCTTT.

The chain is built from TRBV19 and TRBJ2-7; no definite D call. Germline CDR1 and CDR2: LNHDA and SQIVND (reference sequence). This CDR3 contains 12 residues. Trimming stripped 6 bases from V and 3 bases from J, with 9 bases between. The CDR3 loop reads CASSPAGYEQYF. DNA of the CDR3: TGTGCCAGTAGCCCTGCCGGCTACGAGCAGTACTTC.

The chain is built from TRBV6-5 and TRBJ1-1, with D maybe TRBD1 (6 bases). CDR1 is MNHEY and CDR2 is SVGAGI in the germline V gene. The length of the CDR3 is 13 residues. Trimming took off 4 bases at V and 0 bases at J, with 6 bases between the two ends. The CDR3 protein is CASSSGVNTEAFF. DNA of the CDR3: TGTGCCAGCAGTTCAGGGGTGAACACTGAAGCTTTCTTT.

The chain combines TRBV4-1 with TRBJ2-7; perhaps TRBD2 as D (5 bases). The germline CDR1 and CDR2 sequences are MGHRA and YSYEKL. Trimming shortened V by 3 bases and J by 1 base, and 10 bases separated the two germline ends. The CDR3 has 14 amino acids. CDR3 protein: CASSHGRGSYEQYF. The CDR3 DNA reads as TGCGCCAGCAGCCACGGACGCGGGTCCTACGAGCAGTACTTC.

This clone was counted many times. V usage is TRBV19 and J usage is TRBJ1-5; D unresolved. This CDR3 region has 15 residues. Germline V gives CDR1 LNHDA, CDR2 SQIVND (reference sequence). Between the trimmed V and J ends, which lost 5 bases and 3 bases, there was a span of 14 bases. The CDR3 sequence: CASSRRGPNNQPQHF. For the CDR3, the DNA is TGTGCCAGTAGTCGTCGGGGTCCTAACAATCAGCCCCAGCATTTT.

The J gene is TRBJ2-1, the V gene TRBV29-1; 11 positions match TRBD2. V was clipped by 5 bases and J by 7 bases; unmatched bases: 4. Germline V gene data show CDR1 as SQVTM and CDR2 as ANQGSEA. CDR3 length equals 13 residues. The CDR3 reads CSVIAGGGNEQFF. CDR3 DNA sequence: TGCAGCGTTATAGCGGGAGGGGGGAATGAGCAGTTCTTC.

The CDR3, as DNA: TGTGCCAGCAGCTTAAGGGGGCACAGGGAGCGTACTGAAGCTTTCTTT. Amino acid sequence: CASSLRGHRERTEAFF. This chain links TRBV7-8 with TRBJ1-1; 7 nucleotides match TRBD1. The CDR3 length is 16 residues. Germline assignment: CDR1 SGHVS and CDR2 FQNEAQ. V was pared by 2 bases and J by 5 bases, with 11 bases of the junction left unmatched.

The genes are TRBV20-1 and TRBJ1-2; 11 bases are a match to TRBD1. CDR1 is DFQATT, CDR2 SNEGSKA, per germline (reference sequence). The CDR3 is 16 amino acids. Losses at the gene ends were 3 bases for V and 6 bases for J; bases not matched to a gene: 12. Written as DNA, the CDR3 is TGCAGTGCTAGTACACTCCAGGGACAGGGGGTTGATGGCTACACCTTC. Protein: CSASTLQGQGVDGYTF.

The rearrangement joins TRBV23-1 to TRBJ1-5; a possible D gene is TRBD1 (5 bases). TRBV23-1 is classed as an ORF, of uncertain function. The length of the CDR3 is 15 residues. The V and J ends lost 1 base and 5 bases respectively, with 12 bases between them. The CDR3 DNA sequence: TGCGCCAGCAGTCAATTGGGGCAGTTCTATCAGCCCCAGCATTTT. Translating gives CASSQLGQFYQPQHF.

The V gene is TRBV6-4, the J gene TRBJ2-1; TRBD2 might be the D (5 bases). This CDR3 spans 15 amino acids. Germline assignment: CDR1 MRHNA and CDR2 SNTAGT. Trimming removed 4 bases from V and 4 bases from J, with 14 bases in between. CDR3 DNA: TGTGCCAGCAGTGCCTCCCTGACTACTTACAATGAGCAGTTCTTC. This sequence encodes CASSASLTTYNEQFF.

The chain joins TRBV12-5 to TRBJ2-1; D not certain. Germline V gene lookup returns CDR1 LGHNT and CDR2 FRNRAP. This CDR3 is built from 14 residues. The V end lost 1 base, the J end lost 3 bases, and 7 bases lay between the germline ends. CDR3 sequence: CASGLAPSYNEQFF. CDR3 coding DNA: TGTGCTAGTGGTTTGGCCCCTAGCTACAATGAGCAGTTCTTC.

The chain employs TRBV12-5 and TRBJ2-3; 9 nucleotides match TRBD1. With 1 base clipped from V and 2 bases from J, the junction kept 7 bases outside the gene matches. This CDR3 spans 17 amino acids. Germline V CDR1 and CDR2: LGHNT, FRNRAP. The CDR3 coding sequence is TGTGCTAGTGGTTTGGCCGGGGGACAGGGTGCCACAGATACGCAGTATTTT. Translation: CASGLAGGQGATDTQYF. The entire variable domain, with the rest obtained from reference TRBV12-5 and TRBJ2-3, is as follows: DARVTQTPRHKVTEMGQEVTMRCQPILGHNTVFWYRQTMMQGLELLAYFRNRAPLDDSGMPKDRFSAEMPDATLATLKIQPSEPRDSAVYFCASGLAGGQGATDTQYFGPGTRLTVL.

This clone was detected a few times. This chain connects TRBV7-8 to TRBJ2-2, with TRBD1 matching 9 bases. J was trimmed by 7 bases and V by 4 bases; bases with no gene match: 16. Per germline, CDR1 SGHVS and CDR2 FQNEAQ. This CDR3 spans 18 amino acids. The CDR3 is CASSSTAGTGIRYGELFF. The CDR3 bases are TGTGCCAGCAGCTCCACCGCCGGGACAGGGATCCGGTACGGGGAGCTGTTTTTT. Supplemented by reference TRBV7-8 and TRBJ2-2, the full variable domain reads GAGVSQSPRYKVAKRGQDVALRCDPISGHVSLFWYQQALGQGPEFLTYFQNEAQLDKSGLPSDRFFAERPEGSVSTLKIQRTQQEDSAVYLCASSSTAGTGIRYGELFFGEGSRLTVL.

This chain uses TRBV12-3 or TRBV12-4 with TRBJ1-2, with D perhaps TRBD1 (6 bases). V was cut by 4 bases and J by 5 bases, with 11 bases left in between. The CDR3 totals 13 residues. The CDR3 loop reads CASSYQGNYGYTF. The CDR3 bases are TGTGCCAGCAGTTATCAGGGGAATTATGGCTACACCTTC.

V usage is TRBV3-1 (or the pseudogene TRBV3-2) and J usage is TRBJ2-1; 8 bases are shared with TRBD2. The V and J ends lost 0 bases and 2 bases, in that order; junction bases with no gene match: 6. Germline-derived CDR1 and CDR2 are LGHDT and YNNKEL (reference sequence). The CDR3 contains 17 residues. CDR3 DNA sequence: TGTGCCAGCAGCCAAGATATATGGCGGGGGGCCTACAATGAGCAGTTCTTC. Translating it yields CASSQDIWRGAYNEQFF.

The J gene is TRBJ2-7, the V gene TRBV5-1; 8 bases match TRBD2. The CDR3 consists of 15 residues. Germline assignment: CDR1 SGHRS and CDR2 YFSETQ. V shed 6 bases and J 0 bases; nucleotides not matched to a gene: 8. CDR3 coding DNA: TGCGCCAGCAAAGTACTAGCGGCACACTCCTACGAGCAGTACTTC. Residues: CASKVLAAHSYEQYF.

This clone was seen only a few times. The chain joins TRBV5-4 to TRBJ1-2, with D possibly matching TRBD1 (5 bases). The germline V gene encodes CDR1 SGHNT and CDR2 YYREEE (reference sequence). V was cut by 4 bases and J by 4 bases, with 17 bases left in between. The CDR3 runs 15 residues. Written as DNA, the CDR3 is TGTGCCAGCAGCGGAGGGACCCCGGTCGGCTATGGCTACACCTTC. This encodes CASSGGTPVGYGYTF. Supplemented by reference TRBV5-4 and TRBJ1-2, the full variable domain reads ETGVTQSPTHLIKTRGQQVTLRCSSQSGHNTVSWYQQALGQGPQFIFQYYREEENGRGNFPPRFSGLQFPNYSSELNVNALELDDSALYLCASSGGTPVGYGYTFGSGTRLTVV.

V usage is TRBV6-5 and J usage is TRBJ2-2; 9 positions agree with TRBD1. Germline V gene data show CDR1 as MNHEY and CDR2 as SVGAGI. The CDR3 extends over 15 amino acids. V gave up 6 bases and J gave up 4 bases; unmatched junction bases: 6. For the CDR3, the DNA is TGTGCCAGCAGGGGACAGGGTAGTGTCACCGGGGAGCTGTTTTTT. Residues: CASRGQGSVTGELFF.

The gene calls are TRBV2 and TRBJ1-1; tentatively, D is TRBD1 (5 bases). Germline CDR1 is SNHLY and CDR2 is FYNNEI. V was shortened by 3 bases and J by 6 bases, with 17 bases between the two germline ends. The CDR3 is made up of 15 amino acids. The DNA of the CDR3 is TGTGCCAGCAGTGACCAGGGCGGGGATTTCGCTGAAGCTTTCTTT. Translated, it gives CASSDQGGDFAEAFF.